The 5 T cell receptor beta chains reported below all come from one sample, sequenced in a study of T-cell memory formation after mild COVID-19. TCRdb reprocessed the 5' RACE reads with MiXCR, giving one entry per CDR3 protein. The sample has about 430,000 distinct CDR3 sequences; approximately 18% are singletons. Sequencing was done on a sample of PBMCs or a T cell subset sorted from them (not recorded which). The receptor source for this set is a man younger than 30 who had mild COVID-19 (a few samples of this study predate the infection). Cell type and time point are not known.

A single count supports this clonotype. V gene TRBV4-3 combines with J gene TRBJ2-1; TRBD2 is a possible D gene (6 bases). The CDR3 is 17 amino acids. V lost 0 bases and J 3 bases, leaving 15 bases between the germline ends. Germline values: CDR1 LGHNA, CDR2 YSLEER. The CDR3 sequence is CASSQDLGGANYNEQFF. The CDR3 nucleotides read TGCGCCAGCAGCCAAGATCTAGGCGGGGCGAACTACAATGAGCAGTTCTTC.

The chain uses TRBV7-2 and TRBJ2-5; TRBD2 agrees at 9 bases. The CDR3 covers 11 residues. V lost 5 bases and J lost 13; bases outside the gene matches: 5. The germline gives CDR1 SGHTA, CDR2 FQGNSA. The CDR3 is CASSPGLARYF. Here the CDR3 DNA reads TGTGCCAGCAGCCCGGGACTAGCTCGGTACTTC. The complete variable domain, with remaining parts taken from reference TRBV7-2 and TRBJ2-5, reads GAGVSQSPSNKVTEKGKDVELRCDPISGHTALYWYRQSLGQGLEFLIYFQGNSAPDKSGLPSDRFSAERTGGSVSTLTIQRTQQEDSAVYLCASSPGLARYFGPGTRLLVL.

V and J are TRBV5-1 and TRBJ2-7; 9 bases align to TRBD2. With 4 bases clipped from V and 5 bases from J, the junction kept 10 bases outside the gene matches. The CDR3 runs 15 residues. Looked up from germline, CDR1 is SGHRS and CDR2 is YFSETQ. The CDR3 DNA is TGCGCCAGCAGCGCGGGGACTAGCAGCCGAGACGAGCAGTACGTC. This translates into CASSAGTSSRDEQYV.

The V and J genes are TRBV7-2 and TRBJ2-3; the D gene is possibly TRBD1 (6 bases). V lost 1 base and J lost 2, with 13 bases in between. This CDR3 has 16 amino acids. Germline values: CDR1 SGHTA, CDR2 FQGNSA. Here the CDR3 DNA reads TGTGCCAGCAGCTTAGGGGGCAGGGGATTCACAGATACGCAGTATTTT. Protein product: CASSLGGRGFTDTQYF.

V usage is TRBV5-1 and J usage is TRBJ2-2, with unresolved D. Germline CDR1 SGHRS, CDR2 YFSETQ. The CDR3 extends over 15 amino acids. V lost 0 bases, J lost 6 bases, and 12 bases lay in between. As DNA, the CDR3 is TGCGCCAGCAGCTTGGGGATAGCATTCGCCGGGGAGCTGTTTTTT. Amino acids: CASSLGIAFAGELFF. Looking up the rest from reference TRBV5-1 and TRBJ2-2 gives the full variable domain: KAGVTQTPRYLIKTRGQQVTLSCSPISGHRSVSWYQQTPGQGLQFLFEYFSETQRNKGNFPGRFSGRQFSNSRSEMNVSTLELGDSALYLCASSLGIAFAGELFFGEGSRLTVL.